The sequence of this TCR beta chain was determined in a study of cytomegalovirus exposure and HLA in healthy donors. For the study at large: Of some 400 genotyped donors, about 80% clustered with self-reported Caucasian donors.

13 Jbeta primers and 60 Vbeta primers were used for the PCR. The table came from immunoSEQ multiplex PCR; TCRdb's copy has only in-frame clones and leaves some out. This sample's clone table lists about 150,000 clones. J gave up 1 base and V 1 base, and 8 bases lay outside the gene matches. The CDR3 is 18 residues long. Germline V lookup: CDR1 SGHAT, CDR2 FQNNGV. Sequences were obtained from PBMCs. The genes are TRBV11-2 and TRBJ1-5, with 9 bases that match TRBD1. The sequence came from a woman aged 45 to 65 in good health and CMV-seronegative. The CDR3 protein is CASSLGGQGLYSNQPQHF. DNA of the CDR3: TGTGCCAGCAGCTTAGGGGGACAGGGATTGTACAGCAATCAGCCCCAGCATTTT.